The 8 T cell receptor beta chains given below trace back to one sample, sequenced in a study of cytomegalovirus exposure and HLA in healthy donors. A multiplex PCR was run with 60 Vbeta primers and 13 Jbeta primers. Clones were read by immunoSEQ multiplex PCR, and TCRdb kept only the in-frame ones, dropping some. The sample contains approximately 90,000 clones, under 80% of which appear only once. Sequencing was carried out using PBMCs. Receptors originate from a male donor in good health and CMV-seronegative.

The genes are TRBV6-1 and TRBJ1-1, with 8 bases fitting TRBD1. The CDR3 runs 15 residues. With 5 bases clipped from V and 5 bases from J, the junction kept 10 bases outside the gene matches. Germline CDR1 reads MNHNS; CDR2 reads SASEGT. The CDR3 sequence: CASSPALTGVTEAFF. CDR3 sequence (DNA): TGTGCCAGCAGTCCCGCTTTGACAGGGGTAACTGAAGCTTTCTTT.

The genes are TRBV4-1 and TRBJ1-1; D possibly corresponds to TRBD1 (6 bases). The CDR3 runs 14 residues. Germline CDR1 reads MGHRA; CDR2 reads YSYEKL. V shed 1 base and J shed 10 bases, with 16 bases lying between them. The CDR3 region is CASSQASRQGIAFF. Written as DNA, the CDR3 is TGCGCCAGCAGCCAAGCCTCCCGGCAGGGGATAGCTTTCTTT.

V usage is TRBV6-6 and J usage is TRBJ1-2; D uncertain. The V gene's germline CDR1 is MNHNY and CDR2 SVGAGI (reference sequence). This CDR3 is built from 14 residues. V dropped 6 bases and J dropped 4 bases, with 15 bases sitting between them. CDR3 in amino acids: CASSGLTESYGYTF. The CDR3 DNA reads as TGTGCCAGCAGCGGTCTTACAGAGTCCTATGGCTACACCTTC.

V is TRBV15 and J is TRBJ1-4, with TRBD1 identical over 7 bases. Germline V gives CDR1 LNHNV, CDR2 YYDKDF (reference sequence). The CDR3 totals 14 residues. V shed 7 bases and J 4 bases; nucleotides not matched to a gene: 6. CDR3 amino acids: CATNSGGGNEKLFF. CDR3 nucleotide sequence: TGTGCCACCAATTCAGGGGGAGGTAATGAAAAACTGTTTTTT.

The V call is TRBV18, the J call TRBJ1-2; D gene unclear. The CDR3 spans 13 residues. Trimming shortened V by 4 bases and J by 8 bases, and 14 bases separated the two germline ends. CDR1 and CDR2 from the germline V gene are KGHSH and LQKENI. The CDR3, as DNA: TGTGCCAGCTCACTTAAGGGAGAGGAAGGCTACACCTTC. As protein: CASSLKGEEGYTF.

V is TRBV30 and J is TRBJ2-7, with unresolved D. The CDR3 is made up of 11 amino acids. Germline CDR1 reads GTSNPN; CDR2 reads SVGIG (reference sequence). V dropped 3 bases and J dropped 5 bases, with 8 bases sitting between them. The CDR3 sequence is CAWSPGNEQYF. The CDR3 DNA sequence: TGTGCCTGGAGCCCGGGTAACGAGCAGTACTTC.

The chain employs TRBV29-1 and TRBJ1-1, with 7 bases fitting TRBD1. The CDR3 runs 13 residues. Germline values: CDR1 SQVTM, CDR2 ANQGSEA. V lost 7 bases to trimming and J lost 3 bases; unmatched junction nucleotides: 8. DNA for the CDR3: TGCAGCGGCCAAGGGGGCGGGGACACTGAAGCTTTCTTT. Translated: CSGQGGGDTEAFF.

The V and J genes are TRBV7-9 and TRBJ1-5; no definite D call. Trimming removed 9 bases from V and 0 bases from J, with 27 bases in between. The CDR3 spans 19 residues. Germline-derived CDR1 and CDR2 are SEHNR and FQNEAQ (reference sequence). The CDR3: CASPLPVPRRSGSNQPQHF. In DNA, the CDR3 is TGTGCCAGTCCCCTTCCGGTGCCCAGACGTTCGGGTAGCAATCAGCCCCAGCATTTT.